This TCR beta chain is from a study of OX40 agonist ivuxolimab in advanced cancers. This clone was observed a handful of times. Trimming shortened V by 5 bases and J by 7 bases, and 11 bases separated the two germline ends. The CDR3 is 12 amino acids. Germline assignment: CDR1 MDHEN and CDR2 SYDVKM. Measured with immunoSEQ multiplex PCR; TCRdb has only the in-frame clones, and not every one. The table has tens of thousands of clones, 70% to 90% seen once; the top ten hold 9% to 15%. The input for sequencing was CD4+ or CD8+ T cells sorted from blood, taken in a trial of the OX40 agonist ivuxolimab. The clonotype was recovered from an adult with an advanced solid tumor such as melanoma, head and neck, liver or kidney cancer. The V and J genes are TRBV28 and TRBJ1-2; D ambiguous. The CDR3 bases are TGTGCCAGCAGTACCAATGCTGGTGGCTACACCTTC. Translating it yields CASSTNAGGYTF.